This TCR beta chain comes out of a study of PD-L1 blockade in urothelial cancer. Data came from immunoSEQ multiplex PCR; TCRdb stores just in-frame clones and leaves some out. The sample comprises some 100,000 clones, over 80% of which are singletons, and about 0.92% rests with the top ten. Per germline, CDR1 SGHAT and CDR2 FQNNGV. Trimming took 3 bases from V and 0 from J, leaving 6 bases between them. The CDR3 is 14 residues long. The sequenced sample was PBMCs, obtained around atezolizumab (anti-PD-L1) treatment. This sequence originates from a woman aged 80 or over with urothelial cancer. The chain employs TRBV11-2 and TRBJ1-3; D unresolved. CDR3 sequence reads: CASSFMSSGNTIYF. The CDR3, as DNA: TGTGCCAGCAGCTTTATGAGCTCTGGAAACACCATATATTTT.